The 16 T cell receptor beta chains below come from one sample, sequenced in a study of blood T cell repertoires in COVID-19. The method was immunoSEQ multiplex PCR; TCRdb's version includes in-frame clones alone and lacks a portion of them. The profile shows just under 150,000 clones, roughly 87% of them singletons. The sequencing input was peripheral blood. These receptors all stem from a human donor in a cohort sampled during active COVID-19.

The table lists this clone with a few counts. The rearrangement uses TRBV7-3 and TRBJ2-7, with D possibly matching TRBD2 (7 bases). Germline V gene data show CDR1 as SGHTA and CDR2 as FQGTGA. Trimming took 1 base from V and 3 from J, leaving 10 bases between them. This CDR3 contains 14 residues. CDR3 sequence: CASSLRGGLYEQYF. The CDR3 nucleotides are TGTGCCAGCAGCTTAAGGGGGGGCCTCTACGAGCAGTACTTC.

The rearrangement joins TRBV19 to TRBJ2-3; TRBD2 agrees at 7 bases. The CDR3 consists of 17 residues. The V and J ends lost 3 bases and 4 bases, in that order; junction bases with no gene match: 13. CDR1 and CDR2 from the germline V gene are LNHDA and SQIVND (reference sequence). The chain's CDR3 is CASSIFSTRGGADTQYF. For the CDR3, the DNA is TGTGCCAGTAGTATCTTTAGCACTCGGGGAGGGGCAGATACGCAGTATTTT.

The V and J genes are TRBV25-1 and TRBJ2-1, with D tentatively TRBD1 (5 bases). This CDR3 comprises 17 residues. Germline V lookup: CDR1 MGHDK, CDR2 SYGVNS. The V gene lost 3 bases and the J gene lost 8 bases, with 23 bases spanning the gap. The CDR3 region is CASSDRFGQGRVDEQFF. The CDR3 DNA is TGTGCCAGCAGTGACAGATTCGGGCAGGGCAGGGTTGATGAGCAGTTCTTC.

V gene TRBV6-5 combines with J gene TRBJ2-5, with D tentatively TRBD1 (6 bases). Germline lookup yields CDR1 MNHEY and CDR2 SVGAGI. The CDR3 totals 12 residues. The V gene lost 5 bases and the J gene lost 11 bases, with 15 bases spanning the gap. The CDR3 is CASSRPDSAQYF. As DNA, the CDR3 is TGTGCCAGCAGTAGACCGGACAGCGCTCAGTACTTC.

This chain connects TRBV27 to TRBJ2-2; 7 bases fit TRBD2. There are 17 residues in the CDR3. Losses at the gene ends were 5 bases for V and 3 bases for J; bases not matched to a gene: 12. Per germline, CDR1 MNHEY and CDR2 SMNVEV (reference sequence). The DNA for the CDR3 is TGTGCCAGCAGTCCAACGATGGGGAGGGCGCACACCGGGGAGCTGTTTTTT. This gives the protein CASSPTMGRAHTGELFF.

The rearrangement uses TRBV11-2 and TRBJ2-2; 8 positions agree with TRBD1. Unmatched junction bases numbered 5, after V lost 5 bases and J lost 3 bases. This CDR3 spans 15 amino acids. CDR1 is SGHAT and CDR2 is FQNNGV in the germline V gene. CDR3 bases: TGTGCCAGCAGCCGGACAGGGAGAGACACCGGGGAGCTGTTTTTT. As protein: CASSRTGRDTGELFF.

The V call is TRBV5-1, the J call TRBJ1-6, with D possibly TRBD1 on 5 matching bases. The CDR3 is 18 amino acids. V was pared by 0 bases and J by 0 bases, with 13 bases between. The germline V gene encodes CDR1 SGHRS and CDR2 YFSETQ. Here the CDR3 DNA reads TGCGCCAGCAGCTTGGAGGGGCTGTTAAGCTCCTATAATTCACCCCTCCACTTT. Translation gives CASSLEGLLSSYNSPLHF.

V usage is TRBV5-1 and J usage is TRBJ1-1, with D possibly being TRBD1 (5 bases). V was cut by 2 bases and J by 4 bases, with 9 bases left in between. The germline gives CDR1 SGHRS, CDR2 YFSETQ. The CDR3 runs 13 residues. CDR3 bases: TGCGCCAGCAGCTTTCAGGGTTCCACTGAAGCTTTCTTT. It yields the protein CASSFQGSTEAFF.

This chain links TRBV5-1 with TRBJ2-7; D perhaps matches TRBD2 (6 bases). Germline CDR1 is SGHRS and CDR2 is YFSETQ. The V and J ends lost 6 bases and 4 bases respectively, with 17 bases between them. This CDR3 region has 14 residues. CDR3 amino acids: CASTPGTEGYEQYF. DNA for the CDR3: TGCGCCAGCACTCCCGGGACGGAGGGTTACGAGCAGTACTTC.

The chain links TRBV12-5 to TRBJ2-3; 11 nucleotides line up with TRBD2. Germline lookup yields CDR1 LGHNT and CDR2 FRNRAP. The CDR3 consists of 18 residues. After removal of 1 base from V and 3 bases from J, the junction contained 9 bases not matched to a gene. CDR3 in DNA: TGTGCTAGTGGTTTGGACCCGGCACGGACTAGCGGGACAGATACGCAGTATTTT. Encoded protein: CASGLDPARTSGTDTQYF.

The chain couples TRBV5-1 to TRBJ1-2; tentatively, D is TRBD1 (6 bases). Trimming left V 4 bases short and J 6 bases short, with 10 bases between. The CDR3 has 12 amino acids. Germline loops: CDR1 SGHRS, CDR2 YFSETQ. CDR3 DNA: TGCGCCAGCAGCATTACAGGGAATGGCTACACCTTC. Residues: CASSITGNGYTF.

This clone has a handful of counts. This rearrangement joins TRBV6-6 to TRBJ1-5, with 8 bases that match TRBD1. From germline, CDR1 is MNHNY and CDR2 SVGAGI (reference sequence). This CDR3 contains 13 residues. Trimming at V came to 5 bases and at J to 4 bases, leaving 1 base not matched to a gene. The CDR3 coding sequence is TGTGCCAGCAGTCGGACAGGGAATCAGCCCCAGCATTTT. Translating it yields CASSRTGNQPQHF.

J is TRBJ2-5 and V is TRBV5-1; TRBD2 might be the D (5 bases). Germline CDR1 and CDR2: SGHRS and YFSETQ. Trimming removed 4 bases at V and 4 bases at J, with 20 bases between. This CDR3 is 16 amino acids long. Here the CDR3 reads CASSGSISGFGETQYF. The CDR3 DNA reads TGCGCCAGCAGCGGGTCGATTTCGGGATTTGGAGAGACCCAGTACTTC.

The chain combines TRBV4-1 with TRBJ1-4, with D unclear. V was pared by 5 bases and J by 3 bases, with 13 bases between. Germline CDR1 is MGHRA and CDR2 is YSYEKL. The CDR3 spans 15 residues. The CDR3 loop reads CASSYRNSPNEKLFF. CDR3 coding DNA: TGCGCCAGCAGCTATCGTAACAGCCCTAATGAAAAACTGTTTTTT.

The chain carries TRBV9 and TRBJ2-1, with 8 bases identical to TRBD2. Per germline, CDR1 SGDLS and CDR2 YYNGEE. The CDR3 consists of 15 residues. J lost 6 bases, V lost 4 bases, and 9 bases had no gene match. This CDR3 is CASSHSAGGTNEQFF. CDR3 in DNA: TGTGCCAGCAGCCACTCCGCGGGGGGTACCAATGAGCAGTTCTTC.

This clone was counted a single time. The chain has TRBV4-3 and TRBJ1-1, with D hard to call. Germline V gene sequence: CDR1 LGHNA, CDR2 YSLEER. The length of the CDR3 is 15 residues. The V and J ends lost 0 bases and 1 base respectively, with 9 bases between them. The CDR3 DNA is TGCGCCAGCAGCCAAGAGCCCGGTCAGAACACTGAAGCTTTCTTT. It specifies CASSQEPGQNTEAFF.